Shown below are 20 T cell receptor beta chains from a single sample sequenced in a study of T cells after yellow fever vaccination. TCRdb called the 5' RACE reads again in MiXCR, with one record for every CDR3 protein. The sample lists about 130,000 distinct CDR3 sequences; roughly 6.7% were seen once. The material sequenced was CD4+ T cells sorted from PBMCs, taken roughly 10 days after the first yellow fever vaccination. All receptors come from a young man who received the YFV17D yellow fever vaccine.

This clonotype was seen many times. The chain uses TRBV7-2 and TRBJ2-4; the D call may be TRBD1 or TRBD2 (5 bases each). Germline loops: CDR1 SGHTA, CDR2 FQGNSA. V was clipped by 6 bases and J by 0 bases, with 9 bases between them. The CDR3 covers 14 residues. In DNA, the CDR3 is TGTGCCAGCAGTCCCGGGACAGCCAAAAACATTCAGTACTTC. Protein sequence: CASSPGTAKNIQYF. The full variable domain, its missing parts supplied by reference TRBV7-2 and TRBJ2-4, is GAGVSQSPSNKVTEKGKDVELRCDPISGHTALYWYRQSLGQGLEFLIYFQGNSAPDKSGLPSDRFSAERTGGSVSTLTIQRTQQEDSAVYLCASSPGTAKNIQYFGAGTRLSVL.

The sample holds many counts of this clonotype. In DNA form, the CDR3 reads TGTGCCAGCAAAGCTAACGCGAACACCGGGGAGCTGTTTTTT. Translation: CASKANANTGELFF. V usage is TRBV27 and J usage is TRBJ2-2, with no clear D. V shed 7 bases and J shed 0 bases, with 9 bases lying between them. CDR1 is MNHEY and CDR2 is SMNVEV in the germline V gene (reference sequence). The CDR3 loop spans 14 amino acids.

This clonotype occurred once. A read error may explain this, as a much larger clone is one base away. The J gene is TRBJ2-7, the V gene TRBV9; TRBD2 matches 8 bases. Germline assignment: CDR1 SGDLS and CDR2 YYNGEE. This CDR3 has 16 amino acids. J lost 0 bases, V lost 2 bases, and 7 bases had no gene match. The CDR3 DNA is TGTGCCAGCAGCGTTTCATCGAGCGGGAGCTCCTACGAGCAGTACTTC. This translates into CASSVSSSGSSYEQYF.

The table lists this clonotype with many counts. The DNA for the CDR3 is TGTGCCATCAGTGAGTCGAGGGGAACTGAAGCTTTCTTT. This codes for CAISESRGTEAFF. The rearrangement joins TRBV10-3 to TRBJ1-1; TRBD1 might be the D (5 bases). Trimming pared 0 bases from V and 5 bases from J, leaving 7 bases between. The CDR3 loop spans 13 amino acids. Germline V gene lookup returns CDR1 ENHRY and CDR2 SYGVKD.

This clonotype was seen ten or more times. The chain employs TRBV12-3 or TRBV12-4 and TRBJ1-1; D gene unclear. V was clipped by 6 bases and J by 4 bases, with 15 bases between them. The CDR3 is made up of 14 amino acids. CDR3 DNA sequence: TGTGCCAGCAGGCCGGACTCCAATCCCACTGAAGCTTTCTTT. Encoded protein: CASRPDSNPTEAFF.

This clonotype has ten or more counts. This chain connects TRBV20-1 to TRBJ2-3; maybe TRBD1 (6 bases). Trimming removed 6 bases at V and 2 bases at J, with 15 bases between. The CDR3 is 14 amino acids. In germline, CDR1 is DFQATT, CDR2 SNEGSKA (reference sequence). The CDR3 coding sequence is TGCAGTGCCACGAGGGGGTTAATCACAGATACGCAGTATTTT. Translated: CSATRGLITDTQYF.

The chain recombines TRBV5-1 with TRBJ2-7; the D gene is possibly TRBD1 (5 bases). With 2 bases removed from V and 0 bases from J, the gap between germline ends came to 15 bases. Germline V gene sequence: CDR1 SGHRS, CDR2 YFSETQ. The CDR3 is 16 residues long. The chain's CDR3 is CASSFHGPDSSYEQYF. The CDR3 bases are TGCGCCAGCAGCTTTCATGGCCCCGACAGCTCCTACGAGCAGTACTTC.

Ten or more counts support this clonotype. In DNA, the CDR3 is TGTGCCAGCAGTTACTCTTCCGGCCCCGGATACGAGCAGTACTTC. This codes for CASSYSSGPGYEQYF. The gene calls are TRBV6-5 and TRBJ2-7, with no clear D. The CDR3 covers 15 residues. V was cut by 0 bases and J by 4 bases, with 13 bases left in between. Germline V gene sequence: CDR1 MNHEY, CDR2 SVGAGI.

This clonotype was picked up many times. The chain employs TRBV12-3 or TRBV12-4 and TRBJ1-6, with 8 bases identical to TRBD1. The trim removed 6 bases at V and 7 bases at J, leaving 8 bases unmatched. The CDR3 runs to 15 residues. The CDR3 protein is CASRIRTGNNSPLHF. CDR3 DNA: TGTGCCAGCAGGATACGGACAGGGAACAATTCACCCCTCCACTTT.

At least ten counts were recorded for this clonotype. The rearrangement joins TRBV7-2 to TRBJ1-2; 7 positions agree with TRBD1. Per germline, CDR1 SGHTA and CDR2 FQGNSA. This CDR3 has 14 residues. V was pared by 0 bases and J by 8 bases, with 6 bases of the junction left unmatched. CDR3 amino acids: CASSLARGLVGYTF. CDR3 nucleotides: TGTGCCAGCAGCTTAGCGAGGGGGCTGGTAGGCTACACCTTC.

This clonotype was observed many times. The chain uses TRBV7-2 and TRBJ2-7, with TRBD2 matching 9 bases. With 2 bases clipped from V and 0 bases from J, the junction kept 2 bases outside the gene matches. There are 15 residues in the CDR3. Germline CDR1 reads SGHTA; CDR2 reads FQGNSA. The CDR3 DNA sequence: TGTGCCAGCAGCTTAAGCGGGGGGACCTCCTACGAGCAGTACTTC. Its translation: CASSLSGGTSYEQYF.

This clonotype was recorded many times. As DNA, the CDR3 is TGCGCCAGCAGCGTCGGGACAGCGATCCTTCAAGAGACCCAGTACTTC. Translating gives CASSVGTAILQETQYF. The gene calls are TRBV5-1 and TRBJ2-5; TRBD1 agrees at 7 bases. The germline CDR1 and CDR2 sequences are SGHRS and YFSETQ. The CDR3 contains 16 residues. With V trimmed by 4 bases and J by 2 bases, 11 bases remained unmatched.

This clonotype was counted ten times or more. The V call is TRBV3-1, the J call TRBJ1-4; maybe TRBD1 (5 bases). The germline V gene encodes CDR1 LGHDT and CDR2 YNNKEL (reference sequence). Trimming removed 6 bases at V and 1 base at J, with 9 bases between. The CDR3 totals 14 residues. The chain's CDR3 is CASSPGRTNEKLFF. DNA of the CDR3: TGTGCCAGCAGTCCAGGGAGAACTAATGAAAAACTGTTTTTT. Variable domain in full (rest from reference TRBV3-1 and TRBJ1-4): DTAVSQTPKYLVTQMGNDKSIKCEQNLGHDTMYWYKQDSKKFLKIMFSYNNKELIINETVPNRFSPKSPDKAHLNLHINSLELGDSAVYFCASSPGRTNEKLFFGSGTQLSVL.

This clonotype was picked up many times. The chain carries TRBV20-1 and TRBJ2-7, with 9 bases fitting TRBD2. Trimming took 5 bases from V and 4 from J; bases not matched to a gene: 12. There are 15 residues in the CDR3. Germline V lookup: CDR1 DFQATT, CDR2 SNEGSKA (reference sequence). CDR3 sequence: CSARPLASGIYEQYF. As DNA, the CDR3 is TGCAGTGCTCGCCCCCTGGCTAGCGGGATTTACGAGCAGTACTTC.

This clonotype appeared many times. The chain links TRBV7-2 to TRBJ2-6; D remains unclear. CDR1 SGHTA and CDR2 FQGNSA come from the germline V gene. The CDR3 spans 18 residues. V gave up 5 bases and J gave up 0 bases, with 17 bases separating them. The chain's CDR3 is CASSKAYRLFSGANVLTF. CDR3 coding DNA: TGTGCCAGCAGCAAAGCCTACAGACTGTTCTCTGGGGCCAACGTCCTGACTTTC.

This clonotype was seen repeatedly, ten times or more. The rearrangement links TRBV5-1 to TRBJ2-5; D is perhaps TRBD1 or TRBD2 (5 bases each). V was clipped by 1 base and J by 4 bases, with 8 bases between them. The germline CDR1 and CDR2 sequences are SGHRS and YFSETQ. The length of the CDR3 is 13 residues. The CDR3 region has the DNA TGCGCCAGCAGCTTGTACGGGACAGAGACCCAGTACTTC. This sequence encodes CASSLYGTETQYF.

This clonotype was seen ten or more times. The chain employs TRBV7-9 and TRBJ1-1; tentative D call: TRBD1 (5 bases). Germline V gene sequence: CDR1 SEHNR, CDR2 FQNEAQ (reference sequence). This CDR3 is built from 15 residues. Trimming cost V 1 base and J 4 bases, with 13 bases left between them. CDR3 region: CASSLDAGIITEAFF. The CDR3 nucleotides are TGTGCCAGCAGCTTAGACGCAGGGATAATCACTGAAGCTTTCTTT.

There are a few counts of this clonotype. The chain has TRBV5-6 and TRBJ2-4; D perhaps matches TRBD2 (5 bases). The germline V gene has CDR1 SGHDT and CDR2 YYEEEE. V dropped 2 bases and J dropped 6 bases, with 12 bases sitting between them. The CDR3 sequence is 14 residues long. This chain's CDR3 is CASSFGIGGNIQYF. CDR3 DNA sequence: TGTGCCAGCAGCTTCGGGATTGGAGGAAACATTCAGTACTTC.

This clonotype was found many times. The genes are TRBV9 and TRBJ2-5; D remains unclear. Germline V gene lookup returns CDR1 SGDLS and CDR2 YYNGEE. V gave up 0 bases and J gave up 1 base, with 10 bases separating them. CDR3 length: 15 residues. The CDR3 region is CASSVGALPQETQYF. DNA for the CDR3: TGTGCCAGCAGCGTAGGAGCGCTTCCCCAAGAGACCCAGTACTTC.

This clonotype came up many times. The rearrangement links TRBV25-1 to TRBJ2-3; 14 bases map to TRBD2. Trimming at V came to 3 bases and at J to 3 bases, leaving 14 bases not matched to a gene. Germline CDR1 is MGHDK and CDR2 is SYGVNS. This CDR3 is 20 amino acids long. The CDR3 DNA follows: TGTGCCAGCAGTGATCCCCCCCCCGGGACTAGCGGGGGTAGGACAGATACGCAGTATTTT. This sequence encodes CASSDPPPGTSGGRTDTQYF.